This passage covers 8 T cell receptor beta chains from one sample sequenced in a study of blood T cell repertoires in COVID-19. Assay: immunoSEQ multiplex PCR; the TCRdb copy retains only in-frame clones and omits some. The sample includes more than 85,000 clones, about 91% of them seen just once. The sequenced material came from peripheral blood. The receptors derive from a man aged 18 to 30 with acute or convalescent COVID-19.

The rearrangement uses TRBV18 and TRBJ2-5; the D is unclear. Trimming pared 2 bases from V and 4 bases from J, leaving 8 bases between. Germline CDR1 KGHSH, CDR2 LQKENI. The CDR3 consists of 13 residues. The chain's CDR3 is CASSPSSPETQYF. CDR3 in DNA: TGTGCCAGCTCACCATCTTCCCCAGAGACCCAGTACTTC.

This chain links TRBV25-1 with TRBJ2-3; D gene uncertain. The CDR3 length is 17 residues. Germline-derived CDR1 and CDR2 are MGHDK and SYGVNS. V lost 1 base and J lost 2, with 16 bases in between. CDR3: CASSESNPGYLTDTQYF. CDR3 nucleotide sequence: TGTGCCAGCAGTGAATCTAACCCCGGGTACCTCACAGATACGCAGTATTTT.

This clone came up once. The rearrangement uses TRBV28 and TRBJ1-5; 7 positions match TRBD1. Looked up from germline, CDR1 is MDHEN and CDR2 is SYDVKM. V shed 1 base, J shed 11 bases, and the junction held 2 bases outside the gene matches. This CDR3 spans 12 amino acids. The DNA for the CDR3 is TGTGCCAGCAGTTTATCCGGGACAGCCCAGCATTTT. Translation: CASSLSGTAQHF.

This chain links TRBV5-5 with TRBJ1-3; 7 bases map to TRBD1. The CDR3 runs to 15 residues. The V gene's germline CDR1 is SGHKS and CDR2 YYEKEE (reference sequence). Trimming took 4 bases from V and 2 from J; bases not matched to a gene: 6. As DNA, the CDR3 is TGTGCCAGCAGCGCCAGTACAGGGGCTGGAAACACCATATATTTT. Protein product: CASSASTGAGNTIYF.

J is TRBJ1-3 and V is TRBV19, with a possible D match to TRBD1 (5 bases). The CDR3 covers 15 residues. Germline V gene sequence: CDR1 LNHDA, CDR2 SQIVND (reference sequence). Trimming removed 8 bases from V and 0 bases from J, with 14 bases in between. The CDR3 protein is CASGGTLLSGNTIYF. As DNA, the CDR3 is TGTGCCAGTGGAGGGACGCTACTCTCTGGAAACACCATATATTTT.

This sequence joins TRBV5-1 and TRBJ1-6; TRBD1 aligns across 7 bases. The CDR3 is 15 amino acids. J gave up 5 bases and V 2 bases, and 4 bases lay outside the gene matches. Germline V CDR1 and CDR2: SGHRS, YFSETQ. The CDR3 is CASSFLDRDNSPLHF. DNA of the CDR3: TGCGCCAGCAGCTTCTTAGACAGGGATAATTCACCCCTCCACTTT.

The rearrangement links TRBV2 to TRBJ2-3, with TRBD2 identical over 9 bases. The V gene end was trimmed by 4 bases and the J gene end by 0 bases; junction bases not matched to a gene: 5. The CDR3 has 16 amino acids. CDR1 and CDR2 from the germline V gene are SNHLY and FYNNEI. The CDR3 bases are TGTGCCAGCAGTGCTCTAACTAGCGGGAGCACAGATACGCAGTATTTT. Translating gives CASSALTSGSTDTQYF.

The J gene is TRBJ1-2, the V gene TRBV9, with TRBD1 matching 7 bases. CDR1 is SGDLS, CDR2 YYNGEE, per germline. The CDR3 is made up of 15 amino acids. The J segment lost 0 bases and the V segment lost 3 bases, leaving 5 bases of the junction unmatched. Here the CDR3 reads CASSAQGVANYGYTF. The CDR3 bases are TGTGCCAGCAGCGCGCAGGGGGTCGCTAACTATGGCTACACCTTC. Complete variable domain (other parts from reference TRBV9 and TRBJ1-2): DSGVTQTPKHLITATGQRVTLRCSPRSGDLSVYWYQQSLDQGLQFLIQYYNGEERAKGNILERFSAQQFPDLHSELNLSSLELGDSALYFCASSAQGVANYGYTFGSGTRLTVV.